These T cell receptor beta chains were read from a single sample in a study of control samples from healthy donors and cancer patients. Using immunoSEQ multiplex PCR, the repertoire was profiled, and TCRdb retains in-frame clones only, with some absent. The table lists a few hundred thousand clones, approximately 92% of them singletons. The material sequenced was PBMCs. The receptors come from a man aged 35-49 years with head and neck cancer. CDR3s include the opening cysteine and the closing phenylalanine or tryptophan. Each record gives: V gene, J gene, clone size, D gene, CDR3 protein, CDR3 DNA. The D gene is left open where the match is weak. The size of a clone is reported for some rows only, either as once, few or many, or as a class for expanded clones.

V gene: TRBV5-1
J gene: TRBJ1-3
clone size: NA
D gene: TRBD1
CDR3 protein: CASSLQGAVSGNTIYF
CDR3 DNA: TGCGCCAGCAGCTTACAGGGGGCCGTCTCTGGAAACACCATATATTTT

V gene: TRBV2
J gene: TRBJ1-5
clone size: NA
D gene: NA
CDR3 protein: CASSEGVGAGQPQHF
CDR3 DNA: TGTGCCAGCAGTGAAGGGGTGGGGGCTGGTCAGCCCCAGCATTTT

V gene: TRBV14
J gene: TRBJ2-2
clone size: NA
D gene: TRBD2
CDR3 protein: CASSPHRGGGTGELFF
CDR3 DNA: TGTGCCAGCAGCCCCCACCGGGGCGGGGGCACCGGGGAGCTGTTTTTT

V gene: TRBV19
J gene: TRBJ2-1
clone size: NA
D gene: TRBD1
CDR3 protein: CASSISVRTGFINEQFF
CDR3 DNA: TGTGCCAGTAGTATAAGTGTCCGGACAGGGTTTATCAATGAGCAGTTCTTC

V gene: TRBV19
J gene: TRBJ1-2
clone size: NA
D gene: NA
CDR3 protein: CASSIAWDIKAGYTF
CDR3 DNA: TGTGCCAGTAGTATAGCATGGGACATAAAGGCTGGCTACACCTTC

V gene: TRBV7-2
J gene: TRBJ2-7
clone size: NA
D gene: NA
CDR3 protein: CASSLGGGVISYEQYF
CDR3 DNA: TGTGCCAGCAGCCTCGGCGGTGGAGTGATATCCTACGAGCAGTACTTC

V gene: TRBV10-3
J gene: TRBJ2-7
clone size: NA
D gene: NA
CDR3 protein: CAISETYEQYF
CDR3 DNA: TGTGCCATCAGCGAAACCTACGAGCAGTACTTC

V gene: TRBV7-2
J gene: TRBJ1-1
clone size: NA
D gene: NA
CDR3 protein: CASSSRGEGNTEAFF
CDR3 DNA: TGTGCCAGCAGCTCCCGGGGGGAGGGGAACACTGAAGCTTTCTTT

V gene: TRBV5-5
J gene: TRBJ1-2
clone size: NA
D gene: NA
CDR3 protein: CASNQRGLYGYTF
CDR3 DNA: TGTGCCAGCAACCAGCGGGGGCTTTACGGCTACACCTTC

V gene: TRBV12-3/TRBV12-4
J gene: TRBJ1-2
clone size: NA
D gene: TRBD1
CDR3 protein: CASSVDRGGGYTF
CDR3 DNA: TGTGCCAGCAGTGTGGACAGGGGAGGTGGCTACACCTTC

V gene: TRBV29-1
J gene: TRBJ1-1
clone size: NA
D gene: TRBD1
CDR3 protein: CSGETGGDTEAFF
CDR3 DNA: TGCAGCGGCGAGACAGGGGGGGACACTGAAGCTTTCTTT

V gene: TRBV2
J gene: TRBJ1-5
clone size: NA
D gene: NA
CDR3 protein: CASSDYGTINQPQHF
CDR3 DNA: TGTGCCAGCAGCGATTACGGGACGATCAATCAGCCCCAGCATTTT

V gene: TRBV19
J gene: TRBJ2-2
clone size: few
D gene: TRBD2
CDR3 protein: CASSMIGLAGGYTGELFF
CDR3 DNA: TGTGCCAGTAGTATGATAGGACTAGCGGGAGGATACACCGGGGAGCTGTTTTTT

V gene: TRBV10-1
J gene: TRBJ2-2
clone size: NA
D gene: TRBD2
CDR3 protein: CASSESGGDGELFF
CDR3 DNA: TGCGCCAGCAGTGAGTCTGGGGGGGACGGGGAGCTGTTTTTT

V gene: TRBV29-1
J gene: TRBJ1-1
clone size: NA
D gene: NA
CDR3 protein: CSVVRGRTEAFF
CDR3 DNA: TGCAGCGTTGTACGTGGACGGACTGAAGCTTTCTTT

V gene: TRBV7-3
J gene: TRBJ2-1
clone size: NA
D gene: TRBD2
CDR3 protein: CASSSGLAPYNEQFF
CDR3 DNA: TGTGCCAGCAGCTCCGGACTAGCTCCCTACAATGAGCAGTTCTTC

V gene: TRBV7-9
J gene: TRBJ2-2
clone size: NA
D gene: NA
CDR3 protein: CASSPVELFF
CDR3 DNA: TGTGCCAGCAGCCCCGTGGAGCTGTTTTTT

V gene: TRBV6-5
J gene: TRBJ2-7
clone size: NA
D gene: TRBD1
CDR3 protein: CASSYSGTGGSYEQYF
CDR3 DNA: TGTGCCAGCAGTTACTCCGGGACAGGGGGCTCCTACGAGCAGTACTTC

V gene: TRBV6-6
J gene: TRBJ2-3
clone size: NA
D gene: TRBD2
CDR3 protein: CASRGRSGVTDTQYF
CDR3 DNA: TGTGCCAGCAGGGGTCGGAGCGGGGTCACAGATACGCAGTATTTT

V gene: TRBV9
J gene: TRBJ1-2
clone size: once
D gene: NA
CDR3 protein: CASGIGGDGYTF
CDR3 DNA: TGTGCCAGCGGAATTGGGGGAGATGGCTACACCTTC

V gene: TRBV18
J gene: TRBJ2-3
clone size: NA
D gene: NA
CDR3 protein: CASSPLGGSPSTDTQYF
CDR3 DNA: TGTGCCAGCTCACCACTCGGTGGTAGCCCTAGCACAGATACGCAGTATTTT

V gene: TRBV5-1
J gene: TRBJ2-3
clone size: NA
D gene: NA
CDR3 protein: CASSQWGRRSTDTQYF
CDR3 DNA: TGCGCCAGCAGCCAGTGGGGGCGGCGCAGCACAGATACGCAGTATTTT

V gene: TRBV4-2
J gene: TRBJ1-2
clone size: NA
D gene: NA
CDR3 protein: CASSQDKQSNYGYTF
CDR3 DNA: TGTGCCAGCAGCCAAGATAAACAGTCTAACTATGGCTACACCTTC

V gene: TRBV7-2
J gene: TRBJ2-3
clone size: NA
D gene: TRBD2
CDR3 protein: CASSRTSGDTDTQYF
CDR3 DNA: TGTGCCAGCAGCAGAACTAGCGGGGACACAGATACGCAGTATTTT

V gene: TRBV7-2
J gene: TRBJ2-2
clone size: NA
D gene: NA
CDR3 protein: CASSARGPETGELFF
CDR3 DNA: TGTGCCAGCAGCGCGAGGGGTCCGGAGACCGGGGAGCTGTTTTTT

V gene: TRBV28
J gene: TRBJ2-1
clone size: NA
D gene: TRBD2
CDR3 protein: CASSSPGLAGGNEQFF
CDR3 DNA: TGTGCCAGCAGCTCCCCGGGACTAGCGGGAGGGAATGAGCAGTTCTTC

V gene: TRBV7-2
J gene: TRBJ2-5
clone size: NA
D gene: NA
CDR3 protein: CASSLRRGPETQYF
CDR3 DNA: TGTGCCAGCAGCCTTAGGCGTGGGCCGGAGACCCAGTACTTC

V gene: TRBV9
J gene: TRBJ2-7
clone size: NA
D gene: NA
CDR3 protein: CASSVDPFPYEQYF
CDR3 DNA: TGTGCCAGCAGCGTAGACCCCTTTCCCTACGAGCAGTACTTC

V gene: TRBV24-1
J gene: TRBJ2-7
clone size: NA
D gene: NA
CDR3 protein: CATSSQAEQYF
CDR3 DNA: TGTGCCACCAGTTCACAGGCCGAGCAGTACTTC

V gene: TRBV19
J gene: TRBJ2-7
clone size: NA
D gene: TRBD1
CDR3 protein: CASRDRGSYEQYF
CDR3 DNA: TGTGCCAGCCGGGACAGGGGCTCCTACGAGCAGTACTTC

V gene: TRBV3-1/TRBV3-2
J gene: TRBJ2-7
clone size: NA
D gene: TRBD2
CDR3 protein: CASSQDGTSGGSSYEQYF
CDR3 DNA: TGTGCCAGCAGCCAAGATGGGACTAGCGGGGGGTCCTCCTACGAGCAGTACTTC

V gene: TRBV7-9
J gene: TRBJ2-3
clone size: NA
D gene: TRBD1
CDR3 protein: CASSFLGQGTDTQYF
CDR3 DNA: TGTGCCAGCAGCTTCTTGGGACAGGGTACAGATACGCAGTATTTT

V gene: TRBV12-5
J gene: TRBJ2-1
clone size: NA
D gene: NA
CDR3 protein: CASGLSSGNEQFF
CDR3 DNA: TGTGCTAGTGGTTTGTCGTCAGGGAATGAGCAGTTCTTC

V gene: TRBV9
J gene: TRBJ2-7
clone size: NA
D gene: NA
CDR3 protein: CASSVLSSSEQYF
CDR3 DNA: TGTGCCAGCAGCGTACTTTCTTCGAGCGAGCAGTACTTC

V gene: TRBV12-3/TRBV12-4
J gene: TRBJ1-2
clone size: NA
D gene: NA
CDR3 protein: CASSPNRYGYTF
CDR3 DNA: TGTGCCAGCAGCCCTAACCGCTATGGCTACACCTTC

V gene: TRBV6-6
J gene: TRBJ2-1
clone size: NA
D gene: TRBD2
CDR3 protein: CASSPFWTSGIYNEQFF
CDR3 DNA: TGTGCCAGCAGTCCTTTCTGGACTAGCGGTATTTACAATGAGCAGTTCTTC

V gene: TRBV27
J gene: TRBJ2-2
clone size: NA
D gene: TRBD1
CDR3 protein: CASSLRGRGELFF
CDR3 DNA: TGTGCCAGCAGTTTAAGGGGGCGCGGGGAGCTGTTTTTT

V gene: TRBV7-9
J gene: TRBJ1-1
clone size: few
D gene: NA
CDR3 protein: CASSFFEQIEAFF
CDR3 DNA: TGTGCCAGCAGCTTTTTCGAACAGATTGAAGCTTTCTTT

V gene: TRBV7-3
J gene: TRBJ2-1
clone size: NA
D gene: NA
CDR3 protein: CASSPLSLVGGGSSYNEQFF
CDR3 DNA: TGTGCCAGCAGCCCATTGTCGTTGGTTGGGGGCGGGAGCTCCTACAATGAGCAGTTCTTC

V gene: TRBV27
J gene: TRBJ1-5
clone size: few
D gene: TRBD1
CDR3 protein: CASTKTGDNNQPQHF
CDR3 DNA: TGTGCCAGCACCAAGACAGGGGATAACAATCAGCCCCAGCATTTT

V gene: TRBV3-1/TRBV3-2
J gene: TRBJ2-7
clone size: NA
D gene: TRBD2
CDR3 protein: CASSQVARGGGYEQYF
CDR3 DNA: TGTGCCAGCAGCCAAGTTGCGAGGGGCGGGGGGTACGAGCAGTACTTC

V gene: TRBV28
J gene: TRBJ1-5
clone size: NA
D gene: TRBD1
CDR3 protein: CASTNEGKDRSGQHF
CDR3 DNA: TGTGCCAGCACCAATGAAGGAAAGGACAGGTCCGGCCAGCATTTT

V gene: TRBV10-3
J gene: TRBJ1-2
clone size: NA
D gene: NA
CDR3 protein: CAIGDYGYTF
CDR3 DNA: TGTGCCATCGGGGACTATGGCTACACCTTC

V gene: TRBV7-2
J gene: TRBJ1-1
clone size: once
D gene: NA
CDR3 protein: CASSLLTLNTEAFF
CDR3 DNA: TGTGCCAGCAGCTTACTGACTTTAAACACTGAAGCTTTCTTT

V gene: TRBV6-5
J gene: TRBJ1-5
clone size: NA
D gene: NA
CDR3 protein: CASTEAVQPQHF
CDR3 DNA: TGTGCCAGCACCGAGGCAGTTCAGCCCCAGCATTTT

V gene: TRBV28
J gene: TRBJ1-3
clone size: NA
D gene: TRBD1
CDR3 protein: CASSENPGGGTRGNTIYF
CDR3 DNA: TGTGCCAGCAGTGAGAACCCAGGGGGGGGAACGAGAGGAAACACCATATATTTT

V gene: TRBV10-3
J gene: TRBJ2-1
clone size: NA
D gene: NA
CDR3 protein: CAISESPYNEQFF
CDR3 DNA: TGTGCCATCAGTGAGTCGCCCTACAATGAGCAGTTCTTC